These T cell receptor beta chains were read from a single sample in a study of blood T cell repertoires in COVID-19. Libraries were prepared by immunoSEQ multiplex PCR; TCRdb keeps only in-frame clonotypes and omits some of them. The top ten clones hold around 1.9% of a sample with roughly 320,000 clones, nearly 90% of them seen once. The sequenced material came from peripheral blood. These receptors were collected from a woman in her thirties with COVID-19, enrolled during active disease. CDR3s include the opening cysteine and the closing phenylalanine or tryptophan. D genes are given only for firm matches. A clone size is listed for some rows: how often the clone was seen (once, few, many), or a class if it is expanded.

clone size	V gene	J gene	D gene	CDR3 DNA	CDR3 protein
NA	TRBV28	TRBJ2-1	TRBD2	TGTGCCAGCAAAATCGCGGGGTGGCGGGGGAGCTCCTACAATGAGCAGTTCTTC	CASKIAGWRGSSYNEQFF
NA	TRBV19	TRBJ1-5	TRBD1	TGTGCCAGTAAAGAGGGGACAGGTCGTCAGCCCCAGCATTTT	CASKEGTGRQPQHF
NA	TRBV30	TRBJ1-2	TRBD1	TGTGCCGAGCAGGGGGGTTCCGGCTACACCTTC	CAEQGGSGYTF
NA	TRBV5-8	TRBJ2-5	TRBD1	TGTGCCAGCAGCCTACCTCGGGACAGGGAGACCCAGTACTTC	CASSLPRDRETQYF
NA	TRBV19	TRBJ2-7	TRBD2	TGTGCCAGTAGTATAGGCCCTAGCGGGGGGAATCGGGAGCAGTACTTC	CASSIGPSGGNREQYF
NA	TRBV12-3/TRBV12-4	TRBJ2-3	NA	TGTGCCAGCAGTCATCAGGGGGATACGCAGTATTTT	CASSHQGDTQYF
NA	TRBV27	TRBJ1-2	NA	TGTGCCAGCAGTTCTCGCACAGGGCGCGATGGCTACACCTTC	CASSSRTGRDGYTF
NA	TRBV7-6	TRBJ2-3	NA	TGTGCCAGCAGCTTATTTCAGGGGCGGATTGATACGCAGTATTTT	CASSLFQGRIDTQYF
once	TRBV5-4	TRBJ2-2	TRBD2	TGTGCCAGCAGCTCGGGACTAGCGGGGGCCACCGGGGAGCTGTTTTTT	CASSSGLAGATGELFF
NA	TRBV3-1/TRBV3-2	TRBJ1-1	NA	TGTGCCAGCAGCCGCCTTACGGGGGGAGGGGCGGCTTTCTTT	CASSRLTGGGAAFF
NA	TRBV7-9	TRBJ2-4	NA	TGTGCCGGACAGAGACTAGCCAAAAACATTCAGTACTTC	CAGQRLAKNIQYF
NA	TRBV12-3/TRBV12-4	TRBJ1-3	NA	TGTGCCAGCAGTGTACAGGGAAACACCATATATTTT	CASSVQGNTIYF
NA	TRBV3-1/TRBV3-2	TRBJ2-5	NA	TGTGCCAGCAGCCAAGTGTTTGGGGGGGCCGGAGAGACCCAGTACTTC	CASSQVFGGAGETQYF
NA	TRBV7-2	TRBJ1-6	TRBD1	TGTGCCAGCAGCTCTAACAGGGGACGTTCACCCCTCCACTTT	CASSSNRGRSPLHF
NA	TRBV27	TRBJ1-1	NA	TGTGCCAGCAGTTCCGGGGTGGGCATGAACACTGAAGCTTTCTTT	CASSSGVGMNTEAFF
NA	TRBV19	TRBJ2-3	NA	TGTGCCAGTAGTATCCACCTGGGGGGGACAGGTCTCCTCACAGATACGCAGTATTTT	CASSIHLGGTGLLTDTQYF
once	TRBV6-5	TRBJ2-1	NA	TGTGCCAGCAGTTACGCACTTAGCAATGAGCAGTTCTTC	CASSYALSNEQFF
NA	TRBV5-4	TRBJ2-5	NA	TGTGCCAGCAACCCGTCGGGTGGGCAAGAGACCCAGTACTTC	CASNPSGGQETQYF
NA	TRBV27	TRBJ2-2	NA	TGTGCCAGCAGTTTGTGGCAGAACACCGGGGAGCTGTTTTTT	CASSLWQNTGELFF
NA	TRBV28	TRBJ1-1	NA	TGTGCCAGCAAACCGACAGACCTCACTGAAGCTTTCTTT	CASKPTDLTEAFF
once	TRBV6-5	TRBJ2-1	TRBD1	TGTGCCAGCAGACCCCGGGACAGCGGATACAATGAGCAGTTCTTC	CASRPRDSGYNEQFF
NA	TRBV28	TRBJ1-4	TRBD1	TGTGCCAGCAGTGATTTGGGACAGAGAGAAAAACTGTTTTTT	CASSDLGQREKLFF
NA	TRBV6-1	TRBJ1-4	TRBD1	TGTGCCAGCAGTGAGGAAGCCGCCGGGGGGACAGGATTTAATGAAAAACTGTTTTTT	CASSEEAAGGTGFNEKLFF
NA	TRBV7-2	TRBJ2-3	NA	TGTGCCAGCAGCTTAGCGGGGGGGGCGGTTTCCACAGATACGCAGTATTTT	CASSLAGGAVSTDTQYF